The clone carrying this T cell receptor (beta chain) has ten or more counts. Its antigen is undetermined. The data belong to a study of early T cells in non-severe SARS-CoV-2 infection. Study summary: Sequencing used unsorted whole-blood bulk RNA, so chains lack pairing.

Whole-study results and caveats: Anti-spike CD8 responses were favored in VDJdb matching, and private and CD4 specificities were missed.

Unique molecular identifier tags were affixed to discrete cDNA molecules. One entry per CDR3 protein, called by TCRdb with MiXCR from the 5' RACE reads. The sample holds 20,000 to 25,000 distinct CDR3 sequences, around 4.5% seen once. Germline V gene sequence: CDR1 SGHTA, CDR2 FQGNSA. The CDR3 extends over 19 amino acids. The junction had 14 bases not matched to a gene; V was cut back by 5 bases and J by 0 bases. The TCR originated in an adult who was a healthcare worker with PCR-confirmed SARS-CoV-2 infection or an uninfected control (not recorded which). The rearrangement joins TRBV7-2 to TRBJ2-4; 9 bases line up with TRBD1. The sequencing input was whole blood. CDR3 DNA: TGTGCCAGCAGCCCTGCCGGGACAGGGATACATTTAGCCAAAAACATTCAGTACTTC. Its translation is CASSPAGTGIHLAKNIQYF.